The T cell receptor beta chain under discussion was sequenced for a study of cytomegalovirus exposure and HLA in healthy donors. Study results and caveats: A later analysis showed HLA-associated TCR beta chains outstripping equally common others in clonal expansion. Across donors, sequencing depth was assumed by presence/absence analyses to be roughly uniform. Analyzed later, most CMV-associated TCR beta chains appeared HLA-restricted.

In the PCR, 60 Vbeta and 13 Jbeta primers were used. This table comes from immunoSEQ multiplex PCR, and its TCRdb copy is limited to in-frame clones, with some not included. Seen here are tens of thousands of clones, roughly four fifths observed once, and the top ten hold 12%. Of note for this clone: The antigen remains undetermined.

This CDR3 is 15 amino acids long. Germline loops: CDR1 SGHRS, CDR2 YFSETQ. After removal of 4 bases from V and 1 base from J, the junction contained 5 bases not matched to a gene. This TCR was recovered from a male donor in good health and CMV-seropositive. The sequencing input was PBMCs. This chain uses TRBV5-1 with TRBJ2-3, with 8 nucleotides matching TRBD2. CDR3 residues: CASSPAGVGTDTQYF. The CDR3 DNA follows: TGCGCCAGCAGCCCAGCGGGAGTTGGCACAGATACGCAGTATTTT.